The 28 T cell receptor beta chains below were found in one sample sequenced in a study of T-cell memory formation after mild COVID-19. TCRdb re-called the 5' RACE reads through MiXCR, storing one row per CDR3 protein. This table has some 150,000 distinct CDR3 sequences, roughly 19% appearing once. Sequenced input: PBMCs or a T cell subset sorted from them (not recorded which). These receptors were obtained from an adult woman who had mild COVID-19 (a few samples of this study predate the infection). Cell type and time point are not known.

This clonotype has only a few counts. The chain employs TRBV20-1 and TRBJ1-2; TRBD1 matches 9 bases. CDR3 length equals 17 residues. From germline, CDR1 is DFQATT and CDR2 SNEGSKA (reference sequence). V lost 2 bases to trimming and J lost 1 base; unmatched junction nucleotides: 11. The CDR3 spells CSARHSGTGSGNYGYTF. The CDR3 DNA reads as TGCAGTGCTAGACATAGCGGGACAGGGTCCGGTAACTATGGCTACACCTTC.

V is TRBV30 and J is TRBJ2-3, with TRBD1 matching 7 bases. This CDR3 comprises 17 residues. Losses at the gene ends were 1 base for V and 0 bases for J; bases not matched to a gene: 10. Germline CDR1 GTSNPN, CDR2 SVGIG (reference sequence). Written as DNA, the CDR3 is TGTGCCTGGAGTGCCCGACAGGGAAAATTCAGCACAGATACGCAGTATTTT. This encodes CAWSARQGKFSTDTQYF.

The CDR3 protein is CASSPITGATGELFF. CDR3 bases: TGTGCCAGCAGCCCAATCACAGGGGCCACCGGGGAGCTGTTTTTT. The genes are TRBV5-5 and TRBJ2-2, with 7 positions matching TRBD1. Looked up from germline, CDR1 is SGHKS and CDR2 is YYEKEE (reference sequence). The V and J ends lost 4 bases and 4 bases, in that order; junction bases with no gene match: 7. This CDR3 contains 15 residues. Supplemented by reference TRBV5-5 and TRBJ2-2, the full variable domain reads DAGVTQSPTHLIKTRGQQVTLRCSPISGHKSVSWYQQVLGQGPQFIFQYYEKEERGRGNFPDRFSARQFPNYSSELNVNALLLGDSALYLCASSPITGATGELFFGEGSRLTVL.

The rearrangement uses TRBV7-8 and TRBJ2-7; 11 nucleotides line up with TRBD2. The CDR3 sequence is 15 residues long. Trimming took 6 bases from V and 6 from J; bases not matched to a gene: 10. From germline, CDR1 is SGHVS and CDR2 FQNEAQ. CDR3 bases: TGTGCCAGCAGTCCCGGGACTAGCGGAACCCGCGAGCAGTACTTC. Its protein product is CASSPGTSGTREQYF. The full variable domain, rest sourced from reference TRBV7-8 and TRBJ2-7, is GAGVSQSPRYKVAKRGQDVALRCDPISGHVSLFWYQQALGQGPEFLTYFQNEAQLDKSGLPSDRFFAERPEGSVSTLKIQRTQQEDSAVYLCASSPGTSGTREQYFGPGTRLTVT.

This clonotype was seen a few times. The CDR3 loop is CASSPRDGTYEQYF. For the CDR3, the DNA is TGCGCCAGCAGCCCCCGGGACGGAACCTACGAGCAGTACTTC. The chain is built from TRBV5-1 and TRBJ2-7, with D perhaps being TRBD1 or TRBD2 (5 bases each). The germline V gene has CDR1 SGHRS and CDR2 YFSETQ. This CDR3 is built from 14 residues. V lost 4 bases and J 2 bases, leaving 13 bases between the germline ends. Using reference TRBV5-1 and TRBJ2-7 for the parts outside the CDR3, the full variable domain is KAGVTQTPRYLIKTRGQQVTLSCSPISGHRSVSWYQQTPGQGLQFLFEYFSETQRNKGNFPGRFSGRQFSNSRSEMNVSTLELGDSALYLCASSPRDGTYEQYFGPGTRLTVT.

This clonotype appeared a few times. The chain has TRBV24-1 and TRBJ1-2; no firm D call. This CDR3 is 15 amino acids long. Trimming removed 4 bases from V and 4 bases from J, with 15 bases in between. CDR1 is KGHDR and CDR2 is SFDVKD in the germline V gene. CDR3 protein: CATSDPGEGSYGYTF. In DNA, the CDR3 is TGTGCCACCAGTGACCCGGGAGAGGGATCCTATGGCTACACCTTC.

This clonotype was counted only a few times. CDR3 DNA: TGTGCCAGCAGCCCAGGGACAGGGAGGATGGGTTCACCCCTCCACTTT. As protein: CASSPGTGRMGSPLHF. The chain combines TRBV7-2 with TRBJ1-6, with TRBD1 matching over 9 bases. Germline-derived CDR1 and CDR2 are SGHTA and FQGNSA. This CDR3 is 16 amino acids long. V lost 5 bases to trimming and J lost 9 bases; unmatched junction nucleotides: 11.

CDR3 in amino acids: CASRPGDRVFGEQYF. CDR3 DNA: TGTGCCAGCAGGCCCGGGGACAGGGTTTTTGGAGAGCAGTACTTC. The chain combines TRBV6-1 with TRBJ2-7, with 9 bases that match TRBD1. The CDR3 loop spans 15 amino acids. Trimming cost V 6 bases and J 7 bases; bases outside gene matches: 13. Per germline, CDR1 MNHNS and CDR2 SASEGT.

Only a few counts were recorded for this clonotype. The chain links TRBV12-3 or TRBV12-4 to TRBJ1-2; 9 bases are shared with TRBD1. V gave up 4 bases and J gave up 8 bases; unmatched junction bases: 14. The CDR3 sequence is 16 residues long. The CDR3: CASSSSTSDRGEGYTF. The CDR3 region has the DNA TGTGCCAGCAGTTCGAGTACTTCAGACAGGGGGGAAGGCTACACCTTC.

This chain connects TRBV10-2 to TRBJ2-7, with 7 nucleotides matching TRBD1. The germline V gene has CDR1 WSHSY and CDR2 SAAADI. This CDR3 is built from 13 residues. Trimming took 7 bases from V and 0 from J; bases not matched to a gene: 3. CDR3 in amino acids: CASMTGHSYEQYF. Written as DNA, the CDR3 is TGCGCCAGCATGACAGGGCACTCCTACGAGCAGTACTTC.

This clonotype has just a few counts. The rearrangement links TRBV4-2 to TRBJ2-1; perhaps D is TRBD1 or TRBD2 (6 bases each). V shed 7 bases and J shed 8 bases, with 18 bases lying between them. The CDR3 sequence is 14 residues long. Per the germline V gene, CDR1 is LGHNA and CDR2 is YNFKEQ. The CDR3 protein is CASTRGVWQDEQFF. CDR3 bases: TGTGCCAGCACAAGGGGGGTTTGGCAGGATGAGCAGTTCTTC.

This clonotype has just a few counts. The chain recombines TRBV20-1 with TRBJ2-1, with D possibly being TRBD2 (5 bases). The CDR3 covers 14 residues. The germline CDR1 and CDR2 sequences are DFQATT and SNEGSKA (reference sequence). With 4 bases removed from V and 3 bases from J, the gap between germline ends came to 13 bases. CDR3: CSATQDSLYNEQFF. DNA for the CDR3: TGCAGTGCTACCCAGGACTCGCTCTACAATGAGCAGTTCTTC.

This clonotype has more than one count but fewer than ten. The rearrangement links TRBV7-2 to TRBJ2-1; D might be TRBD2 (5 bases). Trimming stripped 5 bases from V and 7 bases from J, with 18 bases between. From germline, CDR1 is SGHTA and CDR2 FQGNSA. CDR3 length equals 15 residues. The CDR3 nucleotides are TGTGCCAGCAGCCCAGAGGGTTGGTCGATAAATGAGCAGTTCTTC. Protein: CASSPEGWSINEQFF.

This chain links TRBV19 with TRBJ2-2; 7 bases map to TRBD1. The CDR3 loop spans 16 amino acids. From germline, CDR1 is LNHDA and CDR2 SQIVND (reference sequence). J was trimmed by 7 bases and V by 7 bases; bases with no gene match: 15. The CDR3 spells CASTPAADRVGGELFF. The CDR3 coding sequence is TGTGCCAGTACCCCCGCGGCTGACAGGGTGGGCGGGGAGCTGTTTTTT.

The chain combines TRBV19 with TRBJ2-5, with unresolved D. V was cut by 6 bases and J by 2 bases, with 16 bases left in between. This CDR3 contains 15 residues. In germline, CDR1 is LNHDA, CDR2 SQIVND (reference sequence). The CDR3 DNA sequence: TGTGCCAGTAGCCTACAGATATCCCAACAAGAGACCCAGTACTTC. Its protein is CASSLQISQQETQYF.

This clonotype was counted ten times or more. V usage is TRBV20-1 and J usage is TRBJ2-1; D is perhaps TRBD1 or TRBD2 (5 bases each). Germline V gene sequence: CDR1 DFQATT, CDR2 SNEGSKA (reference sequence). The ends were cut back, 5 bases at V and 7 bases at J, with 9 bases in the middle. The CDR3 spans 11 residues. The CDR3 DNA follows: TGCAGTGCTGAAGGGGAGAATGAGCAGTTCTTC. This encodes CSAEGENEQFF.

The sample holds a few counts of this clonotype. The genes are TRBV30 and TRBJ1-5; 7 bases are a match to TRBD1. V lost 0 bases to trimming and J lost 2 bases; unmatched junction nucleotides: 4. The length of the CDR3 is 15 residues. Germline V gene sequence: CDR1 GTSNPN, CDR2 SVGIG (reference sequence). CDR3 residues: CAWSVGTVGNQPQHF. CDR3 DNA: TGTGCCTGGAGTGTTGGGACAGTCGGCAATCAGCCCCAGCATTTT.

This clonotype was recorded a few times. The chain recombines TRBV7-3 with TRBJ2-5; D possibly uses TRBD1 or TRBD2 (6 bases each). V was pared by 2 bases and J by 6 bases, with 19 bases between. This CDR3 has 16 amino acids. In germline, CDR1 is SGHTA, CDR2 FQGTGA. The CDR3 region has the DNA TGTGCCAGCAGCTTAGACAGGACGTCCGGCGGGAAGACCCAGTACTTC. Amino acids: CASSLDRTSGGKTQYF.

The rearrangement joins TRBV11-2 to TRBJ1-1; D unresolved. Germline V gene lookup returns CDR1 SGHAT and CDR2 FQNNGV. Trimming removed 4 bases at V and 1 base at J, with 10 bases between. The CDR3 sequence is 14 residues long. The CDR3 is CASSWGTTNTEAFF. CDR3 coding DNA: TGTGCCAGCAGCTGGGGAACCACGAACACTGAAGCTTTCTTT.

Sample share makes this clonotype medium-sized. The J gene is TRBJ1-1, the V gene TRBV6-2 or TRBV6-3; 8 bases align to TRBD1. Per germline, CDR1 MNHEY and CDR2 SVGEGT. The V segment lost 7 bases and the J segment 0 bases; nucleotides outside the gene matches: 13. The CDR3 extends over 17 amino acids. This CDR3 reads CASTRGQGVRMNTEAFF. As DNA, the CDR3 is TGTGCCAGCACCCGAGGACAGGGAGTTCGCATGAACACTGAAGCTTTCTTT.

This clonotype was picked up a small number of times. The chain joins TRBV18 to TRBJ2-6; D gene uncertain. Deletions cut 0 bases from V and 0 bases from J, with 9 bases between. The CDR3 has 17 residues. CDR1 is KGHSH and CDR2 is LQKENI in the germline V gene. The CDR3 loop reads CASSPPDGYSGANVLTF. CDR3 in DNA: TGTGCCAGCTCACCACCGGACGGGTACTCTGGGGCCAACGTCCTGACTTTC. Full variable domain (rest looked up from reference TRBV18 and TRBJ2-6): NAGVMQNPRHLVRRRGQEARLRCSPMKGHSHVYWYRQLPEEGLKFMVYLQKENIIDESGMPKERFSAEFPKEGPSILRIQQVVRGDSAAYFCASSPPDGYSGANVLTFGAGSRLTVL.

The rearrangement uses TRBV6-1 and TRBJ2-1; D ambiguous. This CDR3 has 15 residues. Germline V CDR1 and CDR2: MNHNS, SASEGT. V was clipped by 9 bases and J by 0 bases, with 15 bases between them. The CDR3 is CASKLDVSSYNEQFF. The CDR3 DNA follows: TGTGCCAGTAAGCTGGACGTAAGCTCCTACAATGAGCAGTTCTTC.

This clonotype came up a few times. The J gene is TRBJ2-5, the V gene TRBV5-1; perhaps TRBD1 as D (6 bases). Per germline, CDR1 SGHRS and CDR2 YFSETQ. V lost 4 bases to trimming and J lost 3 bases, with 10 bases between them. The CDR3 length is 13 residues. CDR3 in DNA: TGCGCCAGCAGCCGGGACACTAAAGAGACCCAGTACTTC. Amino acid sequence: CASSRDTKETQYF.

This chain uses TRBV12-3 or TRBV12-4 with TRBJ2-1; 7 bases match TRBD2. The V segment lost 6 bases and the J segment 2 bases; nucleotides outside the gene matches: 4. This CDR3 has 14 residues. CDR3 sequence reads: CASRGEGPYNEQFF. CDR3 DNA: TGTGCCAGCAGGGGGGAGGGGCCCTACAATGAGCAGTTCTTC.

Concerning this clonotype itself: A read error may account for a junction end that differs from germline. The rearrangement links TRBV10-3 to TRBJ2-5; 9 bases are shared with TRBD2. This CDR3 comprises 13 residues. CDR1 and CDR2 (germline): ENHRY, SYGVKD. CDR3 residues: CAISEQAGGLQGF. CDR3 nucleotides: TGTGCCATCAGTGAGCAAGCGGGGGGCCTTCAGGGCTTC.

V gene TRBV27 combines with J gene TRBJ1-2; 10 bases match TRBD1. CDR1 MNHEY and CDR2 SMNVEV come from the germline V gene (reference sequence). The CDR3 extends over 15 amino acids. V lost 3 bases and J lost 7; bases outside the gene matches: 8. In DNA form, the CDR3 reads TGTGCCAGCAGTTTCAGACAGGGGGCGATGGGTGGCTACACCTTC. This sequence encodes CASSFRQGAMGGYTF.

This chain's CDR3 is CASSPWTTSQTQFF. Written as DNA, the CDR3 is TGTGCCAGCAGTCCCTGGACTACAAGCCAGACGCAGTTCTTC. The chain links TRBV6-2 or TRBV6-3 to TRBJ2-1, with TRBD2 as a possible D gene (6 bases). V was shortened by 5 bases and J by 12 bases, with 20 bases between the two germline ends. Germline CDR1 is MNHEY and CDR2 is SVGEGT. The CDR3 is 14 amino acids.

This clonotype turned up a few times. For the CDR3, the DNA is TGCGCCAGCAGCCACGGCTCGGGACAGGGTACGAGCGAGCAGTACTTC. Translated, it gives CASSHGSGQGTSEQYF. This sequence joins TRBV5-1 and TRBJ2-7; TRBD1 matches at 9 bases. The CDR3 is made up of 16 amino acids. The J segment lost 6 bases and the V segment lost 4 bases, leaving 14 bases of the junction unmatched. Germline lookup yields CDR1 SGHRS and CDR2 YFSETQ. The full variable domain, in which reference TRBV5-1 and TRBJ2-7 provide the parts outside the CDR3, is KAGVTQTPRYLIKTRGQQVTLSCSPISGHRSVSWYQQTPGQGLQFLFEYFSETQRNKGNFPGRFSGRQFSNSRSEMNVSTLELGDSALYLCASSHGSGQGTSEQYFGPGTRLTVT.